Sequencing of this T cell receptor (beta chain) was carried out in a study of T cells in tuberculosis. In the study overall: Samples predate treatment or fall within its first 7 days.

On this clone: Its cognate antigen is unknown.

Germline-derived CDR1 and CDR2 are MNHNS and SASEGT. CDR3 length: 13 amino acids. The ends were cut back, 11 bases at V and 7 bases at J, with 18 bases in the middle. Whole-study results and caveats: Classification accuracy was over 85% (AUROC roughly 0.88) with the GMM-specific repertoire. GMM-specific TCRs were nearer to active tuberculosis alpha repertoires, suggesting expansion.

This table comes from immunoSEQ multiplex PCR, and its TCRdb copy is limited to in-frame clones, with some not included. Of around 30,000 clones in the sample, approximately 93% were seen once. Noted time point: new active TB diagnosis, blood taken before or within 7 days of starting treatment. Tuberculosis was confirmed by positive sputum smear and/or M. tuberculosis culture. Sample: PBMCs, taken at tuberculosis diagnosis. This chain uses TRBV6-1 with TRBJ1-5; D gene ambiguous. This clonotype originated in an adult with tuberculosis. CDR3 amino acids: CALLGANGQPQHF. As DNA, the CDR3 is TGTGCCCTCCTGGGAGCAAATGGCCAGCCCCAGCATTTT.